What follows is one T cell receptor beta chain and its context. Its antigen is undetermined. These data are taken from a study of cytomegalovirus exposure and HLA in healthy donors. Looking at the study overall: A later analysis reported the same platform for the 110 or so validation repertoires and the roughly 650 first-cohort repertoires.

TCRdb keeps only in-frame clones here, not all; method: immunoSEQ multiplex PCR. In the table there are 85,000 to 95,000 clones, roughly 97% of which are singletons. Germline trimming cut 4 bases from V and 5 bases from J; bases unmatched to any gene: 9. Looked up from germline, CDR1 is SGDLS and CDR2 is YYNGEE. This CDR3 has 16 residues. Study findings and constraints: A few chains tied to CMV proved CMV antigen-specific in vitro. There were some public TCRs occurring in many donors, but most TCR sequences were rare. Cytomegalovirus-associated TCR beta chains were listed, numbering 150 to 200.

The TCR was taken from a man between 18 and 35 years old in good health and CMV-seronegative. The V gene is TRBV9, the J gene TRBJ2-5, with 12 bases aligning to TRBD2. Sequenced sample: PBMCs. The CDR3 DNA reads as TGTGCCAGCAGCCCGCTGACTAGCGGGAGTGCCGAGACCCAGTACTTC. Its protein product is CASSPLTSGSAETQYF.